Following are 5 T cell receptor beta chains from one sample sequenced in a study of cytomegalovirus exposure and HLA in healthy donors. Vbeta (60) and Jbeta (13) primers were used in the PCR. The method was immunoSEQ multiplex PCR; TCRdb's version includes in-frame clones alone and lacks a portion of them. Of about 130,000 clones listed, around 80% are singletons. The sequenced sample was PBMCs. The receptors stem from a woman aged 55 to 70 in good health and CMV-seropositive.

J is TRBJ2-7 and V is TRBV19; tentatively, D is TRBD1 (6 bases). Germline CDR1 is LNHDA and CDR2 is SQIVND (reference sequence). V lost 3 bases and J 0 bases, leaving 9 bases between the germline ends. This CDR3 spans 14 amino acids. The CDR3 spells CASSIDRSSYEQYF. The CDR3 DNA reads as TGTGCCAGTAGTATCGACAGGAGCTCCTACGAGCAGTACTTC.

This clone has a single count. The chain recombines TRBV10-3 with TRBJ2-3; D may be TRBD1 (6 bases). CDR1 is ENHRY, CDR2 SYGVKD, per germline. V was clipped by 5 bases and J by 0 bases, with 15 bases between them. The CDR3 is 16 residues long. The CDR3 sequence: CAISSGGGGSTDTQYF. The CDR3 region has the DNA TGTGCCATCAGTAGTGGTGGGGGCGGAAGCACAGATACGCAGTATTTT.

The chain combines TRBV18 with TRBJ1-2; D gene unclear. Germline V CDR1 and CDR2: KGHSH, LQKENI. With 3 bases removed from V and 6 bases from J, the gap between germline ends came to 11 bases. This CDR3 has 13 amino acids. The CDR3 loop is CASSPTQRDGYTF. The CDR3 bases are TGTGCCAGCTCACCGACCCAGAGGGATGGCTACACCTTC.

This clone was recorded once. The CDR3 reads CASSLRLAGSTDTQYF. The CDR3 nucleotides read TGTGCCAGCAGCCTCAGACTAGCGGGTAGCACAGATACGCAGTATTTT. The chain uses TRBV7-2 and TRBJ2-3; 10 bases are shared with TRBD2. The V gene end was trimmed by 5 bases and the J gene end by 0 bases; junction bases not matched to a gene: 5. This CDR3 contains 16 residues. Germline V CDR1 and CDR2: SGHTA, FQGNSA.

The chain is built from TRBV7-2 and TRBJ2-5; the match to TRBD1 covers 8 bases. J was trimmed by 4 bases and V by 6 bases; bases with no gene match: 4. The CDR3 sequence is 13 residues long. The germline V gene encodes CDR1 SGHTA and CDR2 FQGNSA. Written as DNA, the CDR3 is TGTGCCAGCAGTTCTACAGGGGGAGAGACCCAGTACTTC. Encoded protein: CASSSTGGETQYF.